This T cell receptor beta chain derives from a study of T-cell reconstitution after alpha-beta-depleted transplantation in children. Preparation of the TCRbeta library used unique molecular identifiers. TCRdb redid the calling of the PCR reads with MiXCR, one entry per CDR3 protein. The data hold 280,000 or so distinct CDR3 sequences, with 9.5% to 13% observed a single time. This clonotype was recorded at least ten times. As yet, its antigen is unknown. Germline V gene lookup returns CDR1 DFQATT and CDR2 SNEGSKA (reference sequence). Trimming removed 3 bases at V and 7 bases at J, with 7 bases between. This CDR3 comprises 12 residues. Broader study findings: Reported findings indicate that, about two months after transplant, alpha-beta T cells came from several hundred expanded clones, which were derived from non-depleted graft cells. When one year had passed after transplant, most T-cell counts and diversity came from newly produced T cells. Where some patients showed high TCRbeta diversity at day 60, it came from recipient T cells and thymic progenitors that had survived.

This clonotype was sampled from a male patient between 2 and 10 years old who had a stem cell transplant for chronic granulomatous disease, so the T cells may come from the graft donor. The chain recombines TRBV20-1 with TRBJ1-6, with D possibly matching TRBD1 (5 bases). This specimen was peripheral blood, taken 180 days after TCRalphabeta/CD19-depleted stem cell transplant. The CDR3 nucleotides read TGCAGTGCTAGTGGGGGGAATTCACCCCTCCACTTT. It yields the protein CSASGGNSPLHF.